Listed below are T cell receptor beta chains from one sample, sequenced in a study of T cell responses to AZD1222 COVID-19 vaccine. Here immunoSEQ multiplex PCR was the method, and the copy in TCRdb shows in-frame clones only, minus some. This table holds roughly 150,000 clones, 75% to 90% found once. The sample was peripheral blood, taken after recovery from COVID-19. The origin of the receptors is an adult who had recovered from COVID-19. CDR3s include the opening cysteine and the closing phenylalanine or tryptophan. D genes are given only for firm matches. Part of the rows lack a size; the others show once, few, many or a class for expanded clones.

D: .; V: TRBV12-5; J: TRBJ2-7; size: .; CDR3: CASGRVTGETETYEQYF; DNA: TGTGCTAGTGGTCGGGTGACCGGTGAGACGGAGACCTACGAGCAGTACTTC
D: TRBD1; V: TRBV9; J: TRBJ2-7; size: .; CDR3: CASSVDGTVYEQYF; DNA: TGTGCCAGCAGCGTAGATGGGACAGTCTACGAGCAGTACTTC
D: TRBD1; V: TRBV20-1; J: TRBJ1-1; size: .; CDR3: CSASTGTGGTEAFF; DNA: TGCAGTGCTAGTACCGGGACAGGGGGGACTGAAGCTTTCTTT
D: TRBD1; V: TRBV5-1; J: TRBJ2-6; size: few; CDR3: CASSSPGQGLSGANVLTF; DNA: TGCGCCAGCAGTTCCCCGGGACAGGGCCTCTCTGGGGCCAACGTCCTGACTTTC
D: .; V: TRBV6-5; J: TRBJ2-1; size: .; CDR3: CASSYPPVLSYNEQFF; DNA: TGTGCCAGCAGCTACCCCCCCGTTTTAAGCTACAATGAGCAGTTCTTC
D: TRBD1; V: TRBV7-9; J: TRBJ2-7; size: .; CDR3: CASTGQGNEQYF; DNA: TGTGCCAGCACCGGACAGGGGAACGAGCAGTACTTC
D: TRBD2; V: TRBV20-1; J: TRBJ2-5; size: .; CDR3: CSASIAGGAQETQYF; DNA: TGCAGTGCTAGTATAGCGGGAGGGGCCCAAGAGACCCAGTACTTC
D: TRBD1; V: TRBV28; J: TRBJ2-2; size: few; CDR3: CASSVTGAFTGELFF; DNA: TGTGCCAGCAGTGTGACAGGGGCTTTTACCGGGGAGCTGTTTTTT
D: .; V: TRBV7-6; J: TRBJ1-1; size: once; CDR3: CASSLTVPLLTEAFF; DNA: TGTGCCAGCAGCTTAACCGTCCCGTTGTTGACTGAAGCTTTCTTT
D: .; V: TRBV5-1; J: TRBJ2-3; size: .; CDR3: CASSPDSRTDTQYF; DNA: TGCGCCAGCAGCCCGGACAGTCGCACAGATACGCAGTATTTT
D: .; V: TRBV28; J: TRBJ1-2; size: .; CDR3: CASSQGARVDGYTF; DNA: TGTGCCAGCAGCCAAGGGGCCAGGGTTGATGGCTACACCTTC
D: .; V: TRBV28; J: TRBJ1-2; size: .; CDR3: CASSSTGVGDTPTRAYGYTF; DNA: TGTGCCAGCAGTTCAACTGGGGTAGGAGACACTCCGACGAGGGCCTATGGCTACACCTTC
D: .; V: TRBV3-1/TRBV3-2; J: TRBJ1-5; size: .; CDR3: CASSFTRAANQPQHF; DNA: TGTGCCAGCAGTTTCACTCGGGCGGCCAATCAGCCCCAGCATTTT
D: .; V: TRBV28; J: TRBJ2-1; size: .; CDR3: CASSSPQGGSNEQFF; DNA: TGTGCCAGCAGTTCCCCGCAGGGAGGATCAAATGAGCAGTTCTTC
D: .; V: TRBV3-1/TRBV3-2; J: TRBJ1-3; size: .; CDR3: CASSQDAGPPTGNTIYF; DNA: TGTGCCAGCAGCCAAGACGCAGGTCCCCCAACTGGAAACACCATATATTTT